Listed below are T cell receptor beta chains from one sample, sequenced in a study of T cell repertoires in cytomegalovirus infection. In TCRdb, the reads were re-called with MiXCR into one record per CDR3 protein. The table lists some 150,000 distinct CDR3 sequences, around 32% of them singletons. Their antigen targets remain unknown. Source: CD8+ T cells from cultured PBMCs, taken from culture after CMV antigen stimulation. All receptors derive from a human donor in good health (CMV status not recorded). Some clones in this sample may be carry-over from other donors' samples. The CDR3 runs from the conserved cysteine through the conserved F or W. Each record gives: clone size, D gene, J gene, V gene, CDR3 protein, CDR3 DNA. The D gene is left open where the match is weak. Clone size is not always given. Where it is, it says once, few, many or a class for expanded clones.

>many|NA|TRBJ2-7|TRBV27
CASSLQGLYYEQYF
TGTGCCAGCAGTTTACAGGGGCTCTACTACGAGCAGTACTTC
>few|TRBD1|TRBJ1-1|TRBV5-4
CASSFTGTGATEAFF
TGTGCCAGCAGCTTTACCGGGACAGGGGCCACTGAAGCTTTCTTT
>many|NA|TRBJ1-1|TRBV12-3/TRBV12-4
CASKGGSFMNTEAFF
TGTGCCAGCAAAGGCGGCTCTTTTATGAACACTGAAGCTTTCTTT
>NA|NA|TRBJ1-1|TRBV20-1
CSARDPWGGTEAFF
TGCAGTGCTAGAGACCCCTGGGGGGGCACTGAAGCTTTCTTT
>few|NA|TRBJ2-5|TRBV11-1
CASSDRSTSRETQYF
TGTGCCAGCAGCGACCGATCGACGAGTAGGGAGACCCAGTACTTC
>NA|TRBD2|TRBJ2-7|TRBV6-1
CACSLGGGTYEQYF
TGTGCCTGTAGCCTGGGCGGGGGAACCTACGAGCAGTACTTC
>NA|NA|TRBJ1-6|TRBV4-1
CASSPPGVGIYNSPLHF
TGCGCCAGCAGCCCCCCCGGAGTGGGGATCTATAATTCACCCCTCCACTTT
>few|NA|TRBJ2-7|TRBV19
CASSSGVHEQYF
TGTGCCAGTAGTTCTGGGGTCCACGAGCAGTACTTC
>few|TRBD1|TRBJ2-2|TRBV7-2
CASNPDRVNTGELFF
TGTGCCAGCAACCCGGACAGGGTGAACACCGGGGAGCTGTTTTTT
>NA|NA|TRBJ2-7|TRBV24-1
CATSDPRGNGYEQYF
TGTGCCACCAGTGACCCGAGAGGGAACGGCTACGAGCAGTACTTC
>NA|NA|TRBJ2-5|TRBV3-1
CASRGTGPRETQYF
TGTGCCAGCAGGGGAACGGGACCAAGGGAGACCCAGTACTTC
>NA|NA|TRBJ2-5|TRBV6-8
CASTNREYETQYF
TGTGCCAGCACCAACAGGGAATACGAGACCCAGTACTTC
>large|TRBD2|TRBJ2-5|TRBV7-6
CASSLLAGETQYF
TGTGCCAGCAGCTTACTAGCGGGGGAGACCCAGTACTTC
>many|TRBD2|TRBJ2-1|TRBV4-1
CASSQALAGASNEQFF
TGCGCCAGCAGCCAGGCCCTAGCGGGGGCCAGCAATGAGCAGTTCTTC
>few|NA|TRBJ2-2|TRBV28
CASSSYGDPTGELFF
TGTGCCAGCAGTTCATACGGAGACCCCACCGGGGAGCTGTTTTTT
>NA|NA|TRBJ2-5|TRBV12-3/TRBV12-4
CASSPRLAQETQYF
TGTGCCAGCAGCCCACGGCTAGCCCAAGAGACCCAGTACTTC
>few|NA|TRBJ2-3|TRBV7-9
CASRPRTVKDTQYF
TGTGCCAGCAGACCAAGGACTGTAAAAGATACGCAGTATTTT
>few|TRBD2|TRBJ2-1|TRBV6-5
CASSRLAGGNNEQFF
TGTGCCAGCAGTCGACTAGCGGGGGGGAACAATGAGCAGTTCTTC
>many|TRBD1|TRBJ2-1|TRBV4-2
CASYRETGDNEQFF
TGTGCCAGCTATCGGGAAACAGGGGACAATGAGCAGTTCTTC
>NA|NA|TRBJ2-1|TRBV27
CASCSVPGQQFF
TGTGCCAGCTGTTCCGTCCCGGGTCAGCAGTTCTTC
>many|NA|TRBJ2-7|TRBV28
CASSLMPGQEQYF
TGTGCCAGCAGTTTAATGCCGGGGCAAGAGCAGTACTTC
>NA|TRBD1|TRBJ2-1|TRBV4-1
CASSQEGYGQGVGEQFF
TGCGCCAGCAGCCAAGAAGGGTATGGACAGGGGGTCGGTGAGCAGTTCTTC
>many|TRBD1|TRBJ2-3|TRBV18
CASSPGQGSTDTQYF
TGTGCCAGCTCGCCAGGACAGGGGAGCACAGATACGCAGTATTTT
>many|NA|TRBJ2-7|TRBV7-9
CASSFPGGPYEQYF
TGTGCCAGCAGTTTCCCCGGTGGCCCCTACGAGCAGTACTTC
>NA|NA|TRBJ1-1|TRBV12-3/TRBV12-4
CATLTVEAFF
TGTGCCACCCTGACAGTTGAAGCTTTCTTT
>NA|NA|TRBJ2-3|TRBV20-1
CSARDLGTTDTQYF
TGCAGTGCTAGGGACCTGGGCACCACAGATACGCAGTATTTT
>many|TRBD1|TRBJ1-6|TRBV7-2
CASSKTGGRYSPLHF
TGTGCCAGCAGCAAGACAGGGGGCAGGTATTCACCCCTCCACTTT
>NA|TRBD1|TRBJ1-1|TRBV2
CASTGQDNTEAFF
TGTGCCAGCACTGGACAGGATAACACTGAAGCTTTCTTT
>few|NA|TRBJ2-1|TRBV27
CASQTVAGSSYNEQFF
TGTGCCAGCCAGACCGTGGCGGGGAGCTCCTACAATGAGCAGTTCTTC
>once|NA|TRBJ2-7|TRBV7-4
CASSPGQVMGAYEQYF
TGTGCCAGCAGCCCGGGCCAGGTGATGGGCGCCTACGAGCAGTACTTC
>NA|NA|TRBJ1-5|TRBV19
CASSIEGTLDQPQHF
TGTGCCAGTAGTATAGAGGGAACCCTTGATCAGCCCCAGCATTTT
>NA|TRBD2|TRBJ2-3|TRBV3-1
CASSREGPDTQYF
TGTGCCAGCAGCCGGGAGGGCCCAGATACGCAGTATTTT
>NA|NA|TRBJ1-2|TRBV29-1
CSVYRGPNYGYTF
TGCAGCGTCTATCGGGGGCCCAACTATGGCTACACCTTC
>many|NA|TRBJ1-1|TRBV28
CASSFGRVVFEAFF
TGTGCCAGCAGTTTCGGCAGGGTAGTTTTTGAAGCTTTCTTT
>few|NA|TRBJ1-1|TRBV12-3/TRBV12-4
CASSFRVGWDTEAFF
TGTGCCAGCAGTTTCAGGGTGGGCTGGGACACTGAAGCTTTCTTT
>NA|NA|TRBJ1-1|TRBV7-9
CASSLSGHEAFF
TGTGCCAGCAGCTTGAGCGGCCATGAAGCTTTCTTT
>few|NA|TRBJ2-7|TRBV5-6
CASSLTDHEQYF
TGTGCCAGCAGCTTGACAGACCACGAGCAGTACTTC
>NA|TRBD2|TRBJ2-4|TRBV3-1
CASGPGLAAKNIQYF
TGTGCCAGCGGACCGGGACTAGCGGCGAAAAACATTCAGTACTTC
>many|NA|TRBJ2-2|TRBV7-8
CASSPGGELFF
TGTGCCAGCAGTCCCGGGGGGGAGCTGTTTTTT
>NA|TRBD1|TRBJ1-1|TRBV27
CASSLGSWTGGGGTEAFF
TGTGCCAGCAGTTTAGGGTCCTGGACAGGGGGCGGTGGCACTGAAGCTTTCTTT
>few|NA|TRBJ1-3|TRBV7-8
CASSLSGRGSGNTIYF
TGTGCCAGCAGCCTATCGGGCAGGGGATCTGGAAACACCATATATTTT
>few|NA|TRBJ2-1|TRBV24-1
CATQQAGSHNEQFF
TGTGCCACTCAACAGGCAGGGTCCCACAATGAGCAGTTCTTC
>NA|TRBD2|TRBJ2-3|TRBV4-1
CASSQTPGTSGSDTQYF
TGCGCCAGCAGCCAGACCCCCGGGACTAGCGGGTCGGATACGCAGTATTTT
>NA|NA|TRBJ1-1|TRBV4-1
CASSQTGRYTEAFF
TGCGCCAGCAGCCAAACAGGGAGGTACACTGAAGCTTTCTTT
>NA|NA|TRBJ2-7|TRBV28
CASSSDDPYEQYF
TGTGCCAGCAGTTCCGACGATCCCTACGAGCAGTACTTC
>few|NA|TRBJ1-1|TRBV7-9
CASSLVWGDTEAFF
TGTGCCAGCAGCTTAGTTTGGGGAGACACTGAAGCTTTCTTT
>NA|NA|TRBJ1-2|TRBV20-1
CSARDQDPGGAGIYTF
TGCAGTGCTAGAGATCAGGACCCTGGAGGAGCAGGGATCTACACCTTC
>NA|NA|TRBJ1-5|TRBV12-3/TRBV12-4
CASSLGYQGNQPQHF
TGTGCCAGCAGTTTAGGTTACCAGGGAAATCAGCCCCAGCATTTT